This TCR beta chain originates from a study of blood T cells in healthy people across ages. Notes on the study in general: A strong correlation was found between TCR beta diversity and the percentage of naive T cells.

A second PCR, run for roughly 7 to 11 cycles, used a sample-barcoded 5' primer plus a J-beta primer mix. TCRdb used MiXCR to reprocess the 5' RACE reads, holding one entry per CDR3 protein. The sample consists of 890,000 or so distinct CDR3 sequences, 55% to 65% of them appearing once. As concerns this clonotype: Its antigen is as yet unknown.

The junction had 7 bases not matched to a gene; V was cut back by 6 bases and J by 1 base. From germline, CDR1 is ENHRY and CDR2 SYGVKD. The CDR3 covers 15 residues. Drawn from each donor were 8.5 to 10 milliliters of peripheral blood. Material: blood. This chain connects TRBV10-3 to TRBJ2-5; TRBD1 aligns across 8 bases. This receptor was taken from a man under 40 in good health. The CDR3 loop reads CAIRRQGQGQETQYF. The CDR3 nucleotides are TGTGCCATCAGGAGACAGGGGCAGGGCCAAGAGACCCAGTACTTC.